The clone carrying this T cell receptor (beta chain) was detected many times. This sample stems from a study of T cells in Graves' hyperthyroidism and ophthalmopathy. The V gene's germline CDR1 is SNHLY and CDR2 FYNNEI. Trimming left V 10 bases short and J 1 base short, with 13 bases between. This CDR3 region has 13 residues. Each patient was aged 18 to 65 and had newly diagnosed hyperthyroidism of under 2 months' duration. The study left out patients who had uncontrolled infection, other autoimmune disease, pregnancy or lactation. The source material, RNA transcripts, was used to amplify TCR beta CDR3 regions. HTBI primers were the set used in a first-round RT-PCR of the TCR CDR3. TCRdb processed the multiplex PCR reads anew with MiXCR; each CDR3 protein has one entry. The sample yields fewer than 300,000 distinct CDR3 sequences, less than 30% seen once.

The source material was blood. The source is a man aged 40-55 years with Graves' hyperthyroidism that later progressed to Graves' ophthalmopathy. The chain combines TRBV2 with TRBJ1-1; D is perhaps TRBD1 (6 bases). CDR3 sequence: CATHRVPNTEAFF. As DNA, the CDR3 is TGTGCCACCCACAGGGTTCCGAACACTGAAGCTTTCTTT. The entire variable domain, with the rest obtained from reference TRBV2 and TRBJ1-1, is as follows: EPEVTQTPSHQVTQMGQEVILRCVPISNHLYFYWYRQILGQKVEFLVSFYNNEISEKSEIFDDQFSVERPDGSNFTLKIRSTKLEDSAMYFCATHRVPNTEAFFGQGTRLTVV.